This T cell receptor beta chain was observed in a study of shared clonotypes between healthy human individuals. Sequencing used immunoSEQ multiplex PCR; TCRdb keeps in-frame clones, though not all of them. The table records about 2.4 million clones, approximately 90% of them present only once. There are 15 residues in the CDR3. Per the germline V gene, CDR1 is MGHRA and CDR2 is YSYEKL. With 4 bases clipped from V and 6 bases from J, the junction kept 4 bases outside the gene matches. The chain joins TRBV4-1 to TRBJ1-6, with 9 bases matching TRBD1. The receptor was isolated from a man younger than 35 in good health. Sequenced material: naive CD4+ T cells sorted from blood. Subset of the sample: CD45RA+ positively selected. In DNA form, the CDR3 reads TGCGCCAGCAGCCCGAGGGACAGGGTTAATTCACCCCTCCACTTT. This gives the protein CASSPRDRVNSPLHF.